What follows are 12 T cell receptor beta chains derived from one specimen sequenced in a study of neurological immune-mediated disorders. TCRdb recomputed calls from the 5' RACE reads with MiXCR, one row per CDR3 protein. The data hold 31,000 or so distinct CDR3 sequences, with more than 1.3% observed a single time. Sequenced input: PBMCs. These receptors all come from a young woman with multiple sclerosis.

This clonotype was seen many times. The V gene is TRBV7-2, the J gene TRBJ2-5; 12 bases align to TRBD2. The CDR3 contains 15 residues. The trim removed 5 bases at V and 2 bases at J, leaving 3 bases unmatched. Germline loops: CDR1 SGHTA, CDR2 FQGNSA. CDR3 protein: CASSRLAGVQETQYF. The CDR3 region has the DNA TGTGCCAGCAGCAGACTAGCGGGGGTGCAAGAGACCCAGTACTTC. The variable domain in full, with the rest retrieved from reference TRBV7-2 and TRBJ2-5, is GAGVSQSPSNKVTEKGKDVELRCDPISGHTALYWYRQSLGQGLEFLIYFQGNSAPDKSGLPSDRFSAERTGGSVSTLTIQRTQQEDSAVYLCASSRLAGVQETQYFGPGTRLLVL.

This clonotype has at least ten counts. The chain uses TRBV5-1 and TRBJ2-7; maybe TRBD1 (6 bases). Deletions cut 0 bases from V and 3 bases from J, with 13 bases between. From germline, CDR1 is SGHRS and CDR2 YFSETQ. This CDR3 region has 15 residues. CDR3 sequence: CASSLAAGARYEQYF. The CDR3 nucleotides read TGCGCCAGCAGCTTGGCGGCAGGGGCCCGCTACGAGCAGTACTTC.

There are many counts of this clonotype. V gene TRBV12-5 combines with J gene TRBJ2-7; D remains ambiguous. CDR3 length: 13 residues. Germline assignment: CDR1 LGHNT and CDR2 FRNRAP. The V end lost 1 base, the J end lost 5 bases, and 9 bases lay between the germline ends. CDR3 bases: TGTGCTAGTGGTTTGGGTGGGTCTAACGAGCAGTACTTC. As protein: CASGLGGSNEQYF.

This rearrangement joins TRBV5-1 to TRBJ2-7, with 10 nucleotides matching TRBD2. Germline V gene lookup returns CDR1 SGHRS and CDR2 YFSETQ. CDR3 length equals 15 residues. V dropped 1 base and J dropped 3; count of bases not matched to a gene: 4. The CDR3 region is CASSLSGGAFYEQYF. Written as DNA, the CDR3 is TGCGCCAGCAGCTTGAGCGGGGGGGCCTTCTACGAGCAGTACTTC.

This clonotype was observed at least ten times. The CDR3 loop is CASSSPDSRNTEAFF. The CDR3 DNA sequence: TGTGCCAGCAGCTCCCCTGACAGCAGGAACACTGAAGCTTTCTTT. The gene calls are TRBV5-6 and TRBJ1-1; perhaps TRBD1 as D (5 bases). CDR3 length: 15 residues. Trimming removed 3 bases from V and 1 base from J, with 13 bases in between. Germline V gene data show CDR1 as SGHDT and CDR2 as YYEEEE.

This clonotype was recorded at least ten times. The CDR3 DNA is TGCAGTGCTCCCGGGCCCCTACGGACTGAGCAGTTCTTC. As protein: CSAPGPLRTEQFF. The V and J genes are TRBV20-1 and TRBJ2-1; D remains ambiguous. Per the germline V gene, CDR1 is DFQATT and CDR2 is SNEGSKA (reference sequence). The CDR3 spans 13 residues. Between the trimmed V and J ends, which lost 5 bases and 9 bases, there was a span of 17 bases.

This clonotype was seen at least ten times. The chain joins TRBV20-1 to TRBJ1-2, with 8 positions matching TRBD1. The V gene end was trimmed by 0 bases and the J gene end by 7 bases; junction bases not matched to a gene: 4. This CDR3 has 13 amino acids. The germline V gene has CDR1 DFQATT and CDR2 SNEGSKA (reference sequence). The CDR3 is CSARDRGLSGYTF. The CDR3 coding sequence is TGCAGTGCTAGAGACAGGGGGCTCAGTGGCTACACCTTC.

This clonotype was detected ten times or more. The chain recombines TRBV15 with TRBJ2-5; D unresolved. V was pared by 0 bases and J by 4 bases, with 12 bases between. This CDR3 is built from 15 residues. Germline CDR1 reads LNHNV; CDR2 reads YYDKDF (reference sequence). The CDR3 reads CATSRDPGFGETQYF. The CDR3 bases are TGTGCCACCAGCAGAGATCCGGGTTTCGGAGAGACCCAGTACTTC.

This clonotype was picked up many times. This rearrangement joins TRBV3-1 to TRBJ1-6; possibly TRBD1 for D (6 bases). V was shortened by 4 bases and J by 10 bases, with 17 bases between the two germline ends. Germline values: CDR1 LGHDT, CDR2 YNNKEL (reference sequence). The CDR3 is 15 residues long. CDR3 sequence (DNA): TGTGCCAGCAGCCCCCTATTGGGGGCTGGCTCACCCCTCCACTTT. Translating it yields CASSPLLGAGSPLHF.

The sample holds many counts of this clonotype. This chain joins TRBV5-1 and TRBJ1-2, with TRBD1 matching 7 bases. Per germline, CDR1 SGHRS and CDR2 YFSETQ. The CDR3 totals 14 residues. V lost 0 bases, J lost 7 bases, and 6 bases stayed unmatched. Here the CDR3 DNA reads TGCGCCAGCAGCTTGGGACAGGGAAGGGCTGGCTACACCTTC. This gives the protein CASSLGQGRAGYTF. The full variable domain, with the rest looked up from reference TRBV5-1 and TRBJ1-2, is KAGVTQTPRYLIKTRGQQVTLSCSPISGHRSVSWYQQTPGQGLQFLFEYFSETQRNKGNFPGRFSGRQFSNSRSEMNVSTLELGDSALYLCASSLGQGRAGYTFGSGTRLTVV.

The chain is built from TRBV4-1 and TRBJ2-7, with TRBD1 identical over 8 bases. V was pared by 5 bases and J by 6 bases, with 6 bases of the junction left unmatched. Germline CDR1 and CDR2: MGHRA and YSYEKL. The CDR3 loop spans 13 amino acids. DNA of the CDR3: TGCGCCAGCAGCTCGCGACAGGGGTTCGAGCAGTACTTC. Translating it yields CASSSRQGFEQYF.

This clonotype was recorded many times. The chain employs TRBV18 and TRBJ2-5, with a tentative D call TRBD1 (5 bases). There are 14 residues in the CDR3. Germline V gene data show CDR1 as KGHSH and CDR2 as LQKENI. With 3 bases removed from V and 3 bases from J, the gap between germline ends came to 11 bases. The CDR3 coding sequence is TGTGCCAGCTCACCCAGGTCCAGGGAAGAGACCCAGTACTTC. Translated: CASSPRSREETQYF. The full variable domain, completed using reference TRBV18 and TRBJ2-5, is NAGVMQNPRHLVRRRGQEARLRCSPMKGHSHVYWYRQLPEEGLKFMVYLQKENIIDESGMPKERFSAEFPKEGPSILRIQQVVRGDSAAYFCASSPRSREETQYFGPGTRLLVL.